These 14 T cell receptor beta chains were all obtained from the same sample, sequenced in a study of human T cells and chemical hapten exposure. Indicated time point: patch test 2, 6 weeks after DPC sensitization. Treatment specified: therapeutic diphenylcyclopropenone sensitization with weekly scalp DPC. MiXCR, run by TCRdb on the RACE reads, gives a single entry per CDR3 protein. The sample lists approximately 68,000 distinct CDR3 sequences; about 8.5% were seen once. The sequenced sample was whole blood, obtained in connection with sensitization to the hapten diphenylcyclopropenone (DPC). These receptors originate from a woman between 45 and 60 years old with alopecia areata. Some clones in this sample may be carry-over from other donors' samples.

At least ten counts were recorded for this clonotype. Here the CDR3 reads CASSYSASGRSYEQYF. CDR3 in DNA: TGTGCCAGCAGTTACTCGGCTAGCGGGAGAAGTTACGAGCAGTACTTC. This rearrangement joins TRBV6-2 or TRBV6-3 to TRBJ2-7, with 10 nucleotides matching TRBD2. Germline V lookup: CDR1 MNHEY, CDR2 SVGEGT. CDR3 length: 16 amino acids. V dropped 0 bases and J dropped 4; count of bases not matched to a gene: 6.

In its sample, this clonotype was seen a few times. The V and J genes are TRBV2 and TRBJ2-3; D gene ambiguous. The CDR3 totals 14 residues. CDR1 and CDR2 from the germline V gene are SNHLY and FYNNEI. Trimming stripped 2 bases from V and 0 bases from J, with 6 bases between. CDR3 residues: CASSEFRSTDTQYF. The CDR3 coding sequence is TGTGCCAGCAGTGAATTCAGGAGCACAGATACGCAGTATTTT.

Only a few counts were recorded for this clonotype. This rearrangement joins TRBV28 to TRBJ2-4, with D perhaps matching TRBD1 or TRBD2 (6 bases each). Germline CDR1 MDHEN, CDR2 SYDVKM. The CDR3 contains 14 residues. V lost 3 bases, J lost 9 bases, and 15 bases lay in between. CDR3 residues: CASSLLDGGSIQYF. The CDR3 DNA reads TGTGCCAGCAGTTTGCTCGACGGGGGCAGCATTCAGTACTTC.

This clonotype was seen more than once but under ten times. CDR3 coding DNA: TGCGCCAGCAGCAAAGGGACAGGGGACTATGGCTACACCTTC. Encoded protein: CASSKGTGDYGYTF. V and J are TRBV5-1 and TRBJ1-2, with 10 bases fitting TRBD1. The V gene's germline CDR1 is SGHRS and CDR2 YFSETQ. V was clipped by 4 bases and J by 3 bases; unmatched bases: 3. The CDR3 runs to 14 residues.

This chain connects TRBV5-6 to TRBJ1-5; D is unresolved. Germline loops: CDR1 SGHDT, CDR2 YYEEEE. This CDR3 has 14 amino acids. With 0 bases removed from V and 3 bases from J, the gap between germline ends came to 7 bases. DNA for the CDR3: TGTGCCAGCAGCTTGGGACAAATCAATCAGCCCCAGCATTTT. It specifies CASSLGQINQPQHF.

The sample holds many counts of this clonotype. The CDR3 spells CATPRQGNTGELFF. CDR3 in DNA: TGCGCCACCCCAAGACAAGGGAACACCGGGGAGCTGTTTTTT. V is TRBV5-1 and J is TRBJ2-2; D call uncertain. V was shortened by 9 bases and J by 1 base, with 13 bases between the two germline ends. The CDR3 loop spans 14 amino acids. Germline V lookup: CDR1 SGHRS, CDR2 YFSETQ. The complete variable domain, with remaining parts taken from reference TRBV5-1 and TRBJ2-2, reads KAGVTQTPRYLIKTRGQQVTLSCSPISGHRSVSWYQQTPGQGLQFLFEYFSETQRNKGNFPGRFSGRQFSNSRSEMNVSTLELGDSALYLCATPRQGNTGELFFGEGSRLTVL.

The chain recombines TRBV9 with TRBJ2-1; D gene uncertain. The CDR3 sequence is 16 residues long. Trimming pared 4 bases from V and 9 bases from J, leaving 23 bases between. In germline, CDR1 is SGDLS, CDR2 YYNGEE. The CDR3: CASSPTLTQVRGEQFF. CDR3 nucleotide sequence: TGTGCCAGCAGCCCGACGCTCACGCAGGTGAGAGGTGAGCAGTTCTTC.

The CDR3 DNA reads as TGTGCCAGCAGCGAGAGTAACACTGAAGCTTTCTTT. It specifies CASSESNTEAFF. The rearrangement uses TRBV2 and TRBJ1-1; D gene unclear. The V and J ends lost 6 bases and 2 bases respectively, with 7 bases between them. This CDR3 contains 12 residues. The germline V gene encodes CDR1 SNHLY and CDR2 FYNNEI.

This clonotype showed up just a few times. The CDR3 here is CASSVGLDGPYNEQFF. The CDR3 region has the DNA TGTGCCAGCAGCGTGGGACTCGATGGGCCCTACAATGAGCAGTTCTTC. The chain joins TRBV11-2 to TRBJ2-1; a possible D gene is TRBD2 (6 bases). CDR1 and CDR2 (germline): SGHAT, FQNNGV. Trimming shortened V by 5 bases and J by 2 bases, and 16 bases separated the two germline ends. The length of the CDR3 is 16 residues.

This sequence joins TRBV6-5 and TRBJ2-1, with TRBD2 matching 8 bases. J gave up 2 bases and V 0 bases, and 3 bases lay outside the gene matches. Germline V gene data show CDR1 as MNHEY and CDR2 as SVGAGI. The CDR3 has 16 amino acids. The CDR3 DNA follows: TGTGCCAGCAGTTACTCGAGGACTAGCCCCTACAATGAGCAGTTCTTC. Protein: CASSYSRTSPYNEQFF.

The CDR3 loop is CASSPQTGDVSEQYF. CDR3 DNA sequence: TGTGCCAGCTCACCTCAGACAGGGGATGTTAGCGAGCAGTACTTC. This rearrangement joins TRBV18 to TRBJ2-7; 8 positions match TRBD1. The CDR3 covers 15 residues. Germline loops: CDR1 KGHSH, CDR2 LQKENI. With V trimmed by 3 bases and J by 6 bases, 10 bases remained unmatched.

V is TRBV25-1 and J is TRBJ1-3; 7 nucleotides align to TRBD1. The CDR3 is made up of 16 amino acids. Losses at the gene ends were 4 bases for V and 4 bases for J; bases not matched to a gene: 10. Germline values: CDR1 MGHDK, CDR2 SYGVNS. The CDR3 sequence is CASSAHTGAGGNTIYF. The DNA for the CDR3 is TGTGCCAGCAGTGCCCACACAGGGGCCGGGGGAAACACCATATATTTT.

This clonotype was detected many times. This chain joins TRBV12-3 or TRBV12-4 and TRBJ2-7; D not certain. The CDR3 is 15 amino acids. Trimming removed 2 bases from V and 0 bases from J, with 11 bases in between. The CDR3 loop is CASSLRRSSSYEQYF. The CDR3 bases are TGTGCCAGCAGTTTAAGACGGTCGAGCTCCTACGAGCAGTACTTC.

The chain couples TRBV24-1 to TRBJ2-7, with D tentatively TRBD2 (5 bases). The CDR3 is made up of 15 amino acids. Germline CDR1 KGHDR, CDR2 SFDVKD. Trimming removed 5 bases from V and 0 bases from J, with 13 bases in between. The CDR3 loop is CATSASRGPSYEQYF. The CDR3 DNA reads TGTGCCACCAGTGCTAGCCGCGGGCCCTCCTACGAGCAGTACTTC.